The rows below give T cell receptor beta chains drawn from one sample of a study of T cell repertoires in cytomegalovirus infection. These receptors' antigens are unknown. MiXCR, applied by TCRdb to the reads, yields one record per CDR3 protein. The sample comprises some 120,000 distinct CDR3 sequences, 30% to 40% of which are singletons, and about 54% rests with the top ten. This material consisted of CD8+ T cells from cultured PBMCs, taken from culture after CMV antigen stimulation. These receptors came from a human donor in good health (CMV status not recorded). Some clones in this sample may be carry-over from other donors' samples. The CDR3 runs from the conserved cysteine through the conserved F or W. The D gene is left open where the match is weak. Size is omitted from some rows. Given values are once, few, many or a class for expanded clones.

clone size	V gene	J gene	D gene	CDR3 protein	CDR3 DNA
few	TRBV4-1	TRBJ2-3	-	CASSQILRGADTQYF	TGCGCCAGCAGCCAGATCCTAAGGGGAGCAGATACGCAGTATTTT
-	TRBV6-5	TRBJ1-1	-	CASSYSGGGNTEAFF	TGTGCCAGCAGTTACTCCGGGGGGGGGAACACTGAAGCTTTCTTT
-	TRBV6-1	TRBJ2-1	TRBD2	CASSGLTSGGSNEQFF	TGTGCCAGCAGTGGTCTGACTAGCGGGGGATCCAATGAGCAGTTCTTC
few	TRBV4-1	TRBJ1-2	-	CASSQDGGGEDGYTF	TGCGCCAGCAGCCAAGATGGGGGGGGGGAAGACGGCTACACCTTC
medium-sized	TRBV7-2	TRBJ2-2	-	CASSQKSRGTYYTGELFF	TGTGCCAGCAGCCAAAAATCCCGCGGGACATACTACACCGGGGAGCTGTTTTTT
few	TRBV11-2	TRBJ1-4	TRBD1	CASSRNRGYEKLFF	TGTGCCAGCAGCCGCAACAGGGGTTACGAAAAACTGTTTTTT
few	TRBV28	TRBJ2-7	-	CASRPTGLSFYEQYF	TGTGCCAGCAGACCCACAGGGTTATCTTTTTACGAGCAGTACTTC
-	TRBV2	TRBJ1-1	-	CAGITGLLMNTEAFF	TGTGCCGGGATAACAGGTCTCCTCATGAACACTGAAGCTTTCTTT
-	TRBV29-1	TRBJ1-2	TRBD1	CSVVSGGLDGYTF	TGCAGCGTTGTTTCAGGGGGCTTGGATGGCTACACCTTC
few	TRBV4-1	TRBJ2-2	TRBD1	CASSQVIYGTDNTGELFF	TGCGCCAGCAGCCAAGTAATATATGGGACAGACAACACCGGGGAGCTGTTTTTT
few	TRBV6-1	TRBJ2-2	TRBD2	CASSPAGYTEPGELFF	TGTGCCAGCAGTCCAGCGGGATACACCGAACCCGGGGAGCTGTTTTTT
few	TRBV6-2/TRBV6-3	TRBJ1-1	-	CASSTPGGIGEAFF	TGTGCCAGCAGTACCCCCGGGGGTATCGGTGAAGCTTTCTTT
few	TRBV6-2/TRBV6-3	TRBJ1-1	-	CASSLGRGGAFF	TGTGCCAGCAGTCTCGGTCGAGGTGGGGCTTTCTTT
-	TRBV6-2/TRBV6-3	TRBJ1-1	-	CASTKQGYGTEAFF	TGTGCCAGCACCAAACAGGGATACGGCACTGAAGCTTTCTTT
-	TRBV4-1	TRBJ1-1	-	CASSQEGQINTEAFF	TGCGCCAGCAGCCAAGAAGGGCAGATAAACACTGAAGCTTTCTTT
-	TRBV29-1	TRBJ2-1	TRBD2	CSVYLPGGSYNEQFF	TGCAGCGTTTACCTCCCGGGGGGCTCCTACAATGAGCAGTTCTTC
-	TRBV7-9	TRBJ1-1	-	CASSLAWGPYTEAFF	TGTGCCAGCAGCTTAGCGTGGGGACCCTACACTGAAGCTTTCTTT
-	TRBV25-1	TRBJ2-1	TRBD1	CASSFDGQGGTYNEQFF	TGTGCCAGCAGTTTTGATGGACAGGGGGGCACCTACAATGAGCAGTTCTTC
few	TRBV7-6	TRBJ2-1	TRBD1	CASRVRDSHNEQFF	TGTGCCAGCAGGGTCCGGGACAGCCACAATGAGCAGTTCTTC
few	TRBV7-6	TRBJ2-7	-	CASSLGASPAYEQYF	TGTGCCAGCAGCTTAGGGGCTAGTCCGGCCTACGAGCAGTACTTC
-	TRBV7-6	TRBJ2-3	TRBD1	CASSFPLGTGRTDTQYF	TGTGCCAGCAGCTTTCCCCTCGGGACAGGGAGGACAGATACGCAGTATTTT
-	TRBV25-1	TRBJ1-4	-	CASSEFGELGEKLFF	TGTGCCAGCAGTGAATTTGGGGAATTAGGTGAAAAACTGTTTTTT
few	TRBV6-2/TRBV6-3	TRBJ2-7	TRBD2	CASSANGGTTPILAAYEQYF	TGTGCCAGCAGTGCCAACGGGGGGACTACGCCTATTTTGGCAGCCTACGAGCAGTACTTC
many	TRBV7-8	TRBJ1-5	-	CASSLTENQPQHF	TGTGCCAGCAGCTTAACAGAGAATCAGCCCCAGCATTTT
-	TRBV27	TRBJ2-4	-	CASSFHSQGGAKNIQYF	TGTGCCAGCAGTTTCCACAGCCAAGGGGGAGCCAAAAACATTCAGTACTTC
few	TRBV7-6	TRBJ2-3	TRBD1	CASSAYRGQGTDTQYF	TGTGCCAGCAGCGCATACAGGGGGCAGGGAACAGATACGCAGTATTTT
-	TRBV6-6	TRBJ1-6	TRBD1	CASSSPQGGLLDSPLHF	TGTGCCAGCAGTTCACCTCAGGGGGGTTTACTGGATTCACCCCTCCACTTT
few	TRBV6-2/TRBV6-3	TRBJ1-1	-	CASSYWDSNTEAFF	TGTGCCAGCAGTTACTGGGATTCGAACACTGAAGCTTTCTTT
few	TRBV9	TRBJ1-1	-	CASSARGNTEAFF	TGTGCCAGCAGCGCGAGGGGTAACACTGAAGCTTTCTTT
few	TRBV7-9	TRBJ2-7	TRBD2	CASSLSGLPYEQYF	TGTGCCAGCAGCCTATCGGGACTACCCTACGAGCAGTACTTC
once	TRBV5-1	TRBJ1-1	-	CASTVHGEAFF	TGCGCCAGTACAGTTCACGGTGAAGCTTTCTTT